One and the same sample provided the 5 T cell receptor beta chains below, sequenced in a study of cytomegalovirus exposure and HLA in healthy donors. The assay was immunoSEQ multiplex PCR, and TCRdb's table has in-frame clones only and misses some. The sample lists roughly 79,000 clones, 85% to 95% occurring once. Material: PBMCs. These receptors originate from a man younger than 35 in good health and CMV-seronegative.

V usage is TRBV10-3 and J usage is TRBJ2-6, with TRBD1 identical over 11 bases. The CDR3 runs to 16 residues. The junction had 1 base not matched to a gene; V was cut back by 4 bases and J by 2 bases. Germline CDR1 and CDR2: ENHRY and SYGVKD. The CDR3 DNA sequence: TGTGCCATCAGTGGGACAGGGGGCGCTGGGGCCAACGTCCTGACTTTC. It specifies CAISGTGGAGANVLTF.

This clone appeared once. The chain carries TRBV7-9 and TRBJ2-1; 11 positions match TRBD2. The CDR3 contains 15 residues. V shed 2 bases and J 5 bases; nucleotides not matched to a gene: 2. Germline CDR1 SEHNR, CDR2 FQNEAQ (reference sequence). CDR3 amino acids: CASSLTSGGNNEQFF. CDR3 nucleotide sequence: TGTGCCAGCAGCTTAACTAGCGGGGGCAACAATGAGCAGTTCTTC.

V gene TRBV4-2 combines with J gene TRBJ2-2; possible D gene TRBD1, 6 bases. Trimming removed 0 bases from V and 4 bases from J, with 6 bases in between. Germline assignment: CDR1 LGHNA and CDR2 YNFKEQ. CDR3 length: 14 amino acids. The CDR3 region has the DNA TGTGCCAGCAGCCAAGAAGGGGGCACCGGGGAGCTGTTTTTT. Residues: CASSQEGGTGELFF.

Remarks on this clone: Different DNA sequences within this sample yield the same CDR3. CDR3 DNA: TGTGCCAGCAGCGTAGTGGGGGGAGAGACCCAGTACTTC. Translated: CASSVVGGETQYF. The chain joins TRBV9 to TRBJ2-5; possible D gene TRBD2, 6 bases. V lost 0 bases and J 4 bases, leaving 7 bases between the germline ends. Germline CDR1 is SGDLS and CDR2 is YYNGEE. This CDR3 has 13 residues.

This chain joins TRBV7-2 and TRBJ1-5, with a weak D call TRBD1 (5 bases). The CDR3 extends over 15 amino acids. The germline gives CDR1 SGHTA, CDR2 FQGNSA. V was trimmed by 4 bases and J by 3 bases, leaving 13 bases between them. The CDR3: CASSWATDNNQPQHF. The CDR3 nucleotides are TGTGCCAGCAGCTGGGCCACGGACAACAATCAGCCCCAGCATTTT.